The 5 T cell receptor beta chains in this list originate from one sample, sequenced in a study of OX40 agonist ivuxolimab in advanced cancers. Repertoires were generated with immunoSEQ multiplex PCR, while TCRdb's copy carries only in-frame clones and drops some. The data hold 75,000 to 100,000 clones, with 85% to 90% observed a single time. The sample here was CD4+ or CD8+ T cells sorted from blood, taken in a trial of the OX40 agonist ivuxolimab. The receptors come from an adult with an advanced solid tumor such as melanoma, head and neck, liver or kidney cancer.

The chain has TRBV5-4 and TRBJ2-3, with D perhaps given as TRBD1 or TRBD2 (5 bases each). CDR3 length equals 15 residues. In germline, CDR1 is SGHNT, CDR2 YYREEE (reference sequence). V lost 2 bases, J lost 2 bases, and 12 bases lay in between. Here the CDR3 reads CASSLGDRPTDTQYF. DNA for the CDR3: TGTGCCAGCAGCTTAGGGGACCGACCCACAGATACGCAGTATTTT. Combining the CDR3 with reference TRBV5-4 and TRBJ2-3 gives the whole variable domain ETGVTQSPTHLIKTRGQQVTLRCSSQSGHNTVSWYQQALGQGPQFIFQYYREEENGRGNFPPRFSGLQFPNYSSELNVNALELDDSALYLCASSLGDRPTDTQYFGPGTRLTVL.

The chain links TRBV19 to TRBJ2-5; maybe TRBD2 (6 bases). V lost 4 bases and J 1 base, leaving 19 bases between the germline ends. CDR3 length: 17 amino acids. Germline lookup yields CDR1 LNHDA and CDR2 SQIVND (reference sequence). The CDR3 spells CASSSGVASDAQETQYF. The CDR3 DNA sequence: TGTGCCAGTAGTAGTGGGGTGGCTAGCGACGCCCAAGAGACCCAGTACTTC.

The CDR3 DNA sequence: TGTGCCAGTAGTATACTGAGCAGGGGGAAGAATCAGCCCCAGCATTTT. It yields the protein CASSILSRGKNQPQHF. The J gene is TRBJ1-5, the V gene TRBV19; 7 bases are shared with TRBD1. The CDR3 has 16 residues. Trimming at V came to 2 bases and at J to 4 bases, leaving 8 bases not matched to a gene. Germline CDR1 LNHDA, CDR2 SQIVND (reference sequence).

V is TRBV20-1 and J is TRBJ2-3; no clear D. With 8 bases removed from V and 0 bases from J, the gap between germline ends came to 6 bases. The length of the CDR3 is 11 residues. Germline assignment: CDR1 DFQATT and CDR2 SNEGSKA (reference sequence). In nucleotides, the CDR3 is TGCAGTATATTTAGCACAGATACGCAGTATTTT. It translates to CSIFSTDTQYF.

The chain combines TRBV7-2 with TRBJ2-5, with no clear D. Per the germline V gene, CDR1 is SGHTA and CDR2 is FQGNSA. V lost 5 bases to trimming and J lost 5 bases, with 18 bases between them. This CDR3 region has 15 residues. The CDR3 reads CASSPRLPWVETQYF. Written as DNA, the CDR3 is TGTGCCAGCAGCCCCCGACTCCCATGGGTGGAGACCCAGTACTTC.